The 9 T cell receptor beta chains in this list originate from one sample, sequenced in a study of beta chain features in type 1 diabetes. The study, taken as a whole, reports: TCRB CDR3s were moderately but significantly shorter in Type 1 diabetes patients in all four CD4+ subsets.

What was sequenced were expressed TCRB transcripts, since all of the isolated RNA had been reverse transcribed. Using immunoSEQ multiplex PCR, the repertoire was profiled, and TCRdb retains in-frame clones only, with some absent. Among approximately 250,000 clones, 16% were seen once, and the ten largest hold 0.065% to 0.095%. For these TCRs, the target antigens are not known. The sample consisted of naive CD4+ T cells from blood. The origin of the receptors is a man aged 25-40 years with type 1 diabetes.

This clone was counted a few times. This chain uses TRBV6-5 with TRBJ2-7, with no clear D. The CDR3 is 15 residues long. From germline, CDR1 is MNHEY and CDR2 SVGAGI. Trimming stripped 0 bases from V and 4 bases from J, with 13 bases between. The CDR3 bases are TGTGCCAGCAGTTACTCGGCCGTCGATGCGTACGAGCAGTACTTC. Its protein product is CASSYSAVDAYEQYF.

The table lists this clone with a few counts. The DNA for the CDR3 is TGTGCCAGCAGCGTAGCCAGTCCACAGGGTTCCTACAATGAGCAGTTCTTC. The encoded protein is CASSVASPQGSYNEQFF. The rearrangement links TRBV9 to TRBJ2-1; maybe TRBD1 (6 bases). The germline V and J ends were trimmed by 0 bases and 1 base, with 14 bases remaining between them. This CDR3 has 17 amino acids. Germline CDR1 is SGDLS and CDR2 is YYNGEE.

This clone has more than one count but fewer than ten. V and J are TRBV25-1 and TRBJ2-7; 7 positions agree with TRBD2. The CDR3 spans 12 residues. Germline V CDR1 and CDR2: MGHDK, SYGVNS. V trimming: 7 bases; J trimming: 6 bases; junction bases outside the gene matches: 6. CDR3 loop: CASTSWGGEQYF. The CDR3 DNA follows: TGTGCCAGCACTAGCTGGGGGGGCGAGCAGTACTTC.

This clone was detected only a few times. At one end, the junction sequence differs from germline, possibly due to a read error. This sequence joins TRBV19 and TRBJ2-1, with TRBD1 matching 9 bases. This CDR3 is built from 11 residues. The germline V gene encodes CDR1 LNHDA and CDR2 SQIVND (reference sequence). CDR3 residues: CASSIRDRALF. CDR3 coding DNA: TGTGCCAGTAGTATCCGGGACAGGGCACTCTTC.

This clone turned up a few times. Distinct nucleotide sequences in the sample also encode this CDR3. This chain connects TRBV29-1 to TRBJ2-1; D may be TRBD1 (5 bases). Trimming pared 1 base from V and 3 bases from J, leaving 7 bases between. Germline CDR1 reads SQVTM; CDR2 reads ANQGSEA. CDR3 size: 13 residues. CDR3 sequence: CSVEGGDYNEQFF. The DNA of the CDR3 is TGCAGCGTTGAAGGGGGCGACTACAATGAGCAGTTCTTC.

The chain has TRBV14 and TRBJ2-1; no definite D call. Germline-derived CDR1 and CDR2 are SGHDN and FVKESK. The CDR3 runs to 13 residues. V was cut by 4 bases and J by 4 bases, with 8 bases left in between. In nucleotides, the CDR3 is TGTGCCAGCAGCCCCCAGGTATACAATGAGCAGTTCTTC. Its translation is CASSPQVYNEQFF.

V gene TRBV4-1 combines with J gene TRBJ1-4; D possibly corresponds to TRBD1 (5 bases). Germline V gene sequence: CDR1 MGHRA, CDR2 YSYEKL. The V end lost 0 bases, the J end lost 10 bases, and 18 bases lay between the germline ends. The CDR3 sequence is 16 residues long. The DNA for the CDR3 is TGCGCCAGCAGCCAAGATTCAACCCAACCTGGGGGAAAACTGTTTTTT. Its protein is CASSQDSTQPGGKLFF.

This clone was observed a few times. The chain joins TRBV29-1 to TRBJ2-3, with 7 bases matching TRBD2. Germline V gene sequence: CDR1 SQVTM, CDR2 ANQGSEA. The J segment lost 5 bases and the V segment lost 7 bases, leaving 18 bases of the junction unmatched. CDR3 size: 16 residues. The DNA for the CDR3 is TGCAGCGCCCGCGATTTGGGCGGGAGACCCCAAGATACGCAGTATTTT. Translation: CSARDLGGRPQDTQYF.

The rearrangement links TRBV25-1 to TRBJ1-1; 8 bases map to TRBD1. V gave up 11 bases and J gave up 5 bases; unmatched junction bases: 7. There are 12 residues in the CDR3. The germline gives CDR1 MGHDK, CDR2 SYGVNS. In DNA form, the CDR3 reads TGTGCCTCGGACAGGGACGGGACTGAAGCTTTCTTT. Its protein product is CASDRDGTEAFF.